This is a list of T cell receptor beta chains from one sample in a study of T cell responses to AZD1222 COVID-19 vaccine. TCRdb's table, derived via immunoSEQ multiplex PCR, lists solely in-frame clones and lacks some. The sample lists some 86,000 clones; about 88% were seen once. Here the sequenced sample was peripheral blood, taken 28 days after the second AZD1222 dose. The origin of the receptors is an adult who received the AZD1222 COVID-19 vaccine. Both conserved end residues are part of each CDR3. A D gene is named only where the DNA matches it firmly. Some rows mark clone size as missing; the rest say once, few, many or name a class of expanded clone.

DNA: TGTGCTAGCAGCCAGCGGGAGGGAGGCACCGGGGAGCTGTTTTTT; CDR3: CASSQREGGTGELFF; size: -; J: TRBJ2-2; V: TRBV7-7; D: TRBD2
DNA: TGTGCCAGCAGTGGGACGGCTAACTATGGCTACACCTTC; CDR3: CASSGTANYGYTF; size: -; J: TRBJ1-2; V: TRBV6-2/TRBV6-3; D: -
DNA: TGTGCCAGCAGCCGACTCACCGGGGAGCTGTTTTTT; CDR3: CASSRLTGELFF; size: -; J: TRBJ2-2; V: TRBV9; D: -
DNA: TGTGCCAGCAGCCGGCAACAGGGTGGCAACACCATATATTTT; CDR3: CASSRQQGGNTIYF; size: -; J: TRBJ1-3; V: TRBV6-5; D: -
DNA: TGTGCCAGCAGCTATACCACAGGGGCGCGGGAGACCCAGTACTTC; CDR3: CASSYTTGARETQYF; size: -; J: TRBJ2-5; V: TRBV5-4; D: TRBD1
DNA: TGTGCCAGCAGTTCGATTAGGGAGAGTGACTCTGGAAACACCATATATTTT; CDR3: CASSSIRESDSGNTIYF; size: once; J: TRBJ1-3; V: TRBV11-2; D: -
DNA: TGTGCCAGCAGCTTAGGCGGGACAGGGAGATCACCCCTCCACTTT; CDR3: CASSLGGTGRSPLHF; size: -; J: TRBJ1-6; V: TRBV11-2; D: TRBD1
DNA: TGCAGTGCTAGTCCGTCCAGGGGGTCGAGACAGCCCCAGCATTTT; CDR3: CSASPSRGSRQPQHF; size: -; J: TRBJ1-5; V: TRBV20-1; D: TRBD1
DNA: TGTGCTAGTGCAGGCTTTAGCGGGAGGGCCCATTTTTCCTACAATGAGCAGTTCTTC; CDR3: CASAGFSGRAHFSYNEQFF; size: -; J: TRBJ2-1; V: TRBV12-5; D: TRBD2
DNA: TGTGCCAGCAGTGAATATGACTCCACAGATACGCAGTATTTT; CDR3: CASSEYDSTDTQYF; size: -; J: TRBJ2-3; V: TRBV25-1; D: -
DNA: TGTGCCAGCAGCGCGATGGACAGCCCATCCTACGAGCAGTACTTC; CDR3: CASSAMDSPSYEQYF; size: -; J: TRBJ2-7; V: TRBV7-8; D: -
DNA: TGTGCCAGCAGTGACTCCGTCACAGGGGGCAATGAGCAGTTCTTC; CDR3: CASSDSVTGGNEQFF; size: -; J: TRBJ2-1; V: TRBV6-4; D: TRBD1
DNA: TGTGCTTCCGATTCTAGCAATCAGCCCCAGCATTTT; CDR3: CASDSSNQPQHF; size: many; J: TRBJ1-5; V: TRBV28; D: -
DNA: TGTGCCAGCAGCTTGGCGGCTAGCGGGAGACTCTACGAGCAGTACTTC; CDR3: CASSLAASGRLYEQYF; size: -; J: TRBJ2-7; V: TRBV5-5; D: TRBD2